The rows below give T cell receptor beta chains drawn from one sample of a study of blood T cell repertoires in COVID-19. The table came from immunoSEQ multiplex PCR; TCRdb's copy has only in-frame clones and leaves some out. In the table there are 80,000 to 100,000 clones, approximately 90% of which are singletons. Source material: peripheral blood. The receptors were sampled from a human donor with COVID-19, enrolled during active disease. The donor label of this sample is uncertain. The CDR3 runs from the conserved cysteine through the conserved F or W. Each record gives: D gene, clone size, V gene, J gene, CDR3 DNA, CDR3 protein. The D gene is left open where the match is weak. Some rows have no size entry. The others give once, few or many, or a class for an expanded clone.

>TRBD1|.|TRBV9|TRBJ2-2
TGTGCCAGCAGCGTCTTGGGACAGGGCCACACCGGGGAGCTGTTTTTT
CASSVLGQGHTGELFF
>TRBD2|.|TRBV5-1|TRBJ2-5
TGCGCCAGCAGGCGGGGGTCTGAAGAGACCCAGTACTTC
CASRRGSEETQYF
>TRBD2|once|TRBV7-3|TRBJ2-5
TGTGCCAGCAGCTATGGGACTAGCGGGGGTGAGACCCAGTACTTC
CASSYGTSGGETQYF
>.|.|TRBV7-5|TRBJ1-5
TGTGTCAGAAGCTTAGAGGGGCAGGGAGGTGGTCAGCCCCAGCATTTT
CVRSLEGQGGGQPQHF
>.|.|TRBV3-1/TRBV3-2|TRBJ1-2
TGTGCCAGCAGCCAATACGTGGGAGGTAGCGGCTACACCTTC
CASSQYVGGSGYTF
>TRBD1|.|TRBV28|TRBJ2-7
TGTGCCAGTCGGTTTATTGCAGGGGGACACACTGAACCCTCCTACGAGCAGTACTTC
CASRFIAGGHTEPSYEQYF
>TRBD1|.|TRBV11-1|TRBJ1-2
TGTGCCAGCAGCCGGACACCGGGACAGGGAAACTATGGCTACACCTTC
CASSRTPGQGNYGYTF
>TRBD1|once|TRBV11-2|TRBJ1-2
TGTGCCAGCAGCTTCAGGGGGAATAACTATGGCTACACCTTC
CASSFRGNNYGYTF
>TRBD1|.|TRBV6-5|TRBJ1-2
TGTGCCAGCACCTGGGACAGCAACTATGGCTACACCTTC
CASTWDSNYGYTF
>TRBD1|.|TRBV2|TRBJ2-1
TGTGCCGGAACCGGGACAGAGAGGATCAATGAGCAGTTCTTC
CAGTGTERINEQFF
>TRBD2|.|TRBV7-2|TRBJ2-7
TGTGCCAGCAGCATTCTAGCGGGGGGCTACGAGCAGTACTTC
CASSILAGGYEQYF
>TRBD2|.|TRBV19|TRBJ2-7
TGTGCCAGTAGTATAACGCTTAGCGGGGTCTGGGAGCAGTACTTC
CASSITLSGVWEQYF
>.|.|TRBV25-1|TRBJ1-4
TGTGCCAGCAGTGATGGCCAGGGATTCCAGGAAAAACTGTTTTTT
CASSDGQGFQEKLFF
>.|.|TRBV12-5|TRBJ2-1
TGCGCTAGTGGTCTGACACGCCCCTACAATGAGCAGTTCTTC
CASGLTRPYNEQFF
>TRBD1|few|TRBV14|TRBJ2-1
TGTGCCAGCAGCCAACCAGGCCTCCGGGACAGGGAGTCGAATGAGCAGTTCTTC
CASSQPGLRDRESNEQFF